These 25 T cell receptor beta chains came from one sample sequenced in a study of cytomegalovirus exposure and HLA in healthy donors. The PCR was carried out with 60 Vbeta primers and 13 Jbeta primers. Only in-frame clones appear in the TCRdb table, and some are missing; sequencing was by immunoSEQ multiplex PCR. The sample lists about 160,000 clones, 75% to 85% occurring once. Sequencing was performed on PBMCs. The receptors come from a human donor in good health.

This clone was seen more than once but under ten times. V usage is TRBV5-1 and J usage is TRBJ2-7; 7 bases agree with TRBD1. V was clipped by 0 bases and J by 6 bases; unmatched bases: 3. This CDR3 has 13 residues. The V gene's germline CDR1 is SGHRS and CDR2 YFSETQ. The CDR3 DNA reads TGCGCCAGCAGCTTGGCAGGGGGTCGCGAGCAGTACTTC. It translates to CASSLAGGREQYF.

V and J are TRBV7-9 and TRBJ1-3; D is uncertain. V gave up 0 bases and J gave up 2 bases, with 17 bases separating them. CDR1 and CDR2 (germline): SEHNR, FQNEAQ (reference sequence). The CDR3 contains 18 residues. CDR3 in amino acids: CASSLARVGEETGNTIYF. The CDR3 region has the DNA TGTGCCAGCAGCTTAGCGCGGGTGGGTGAGGAAACTGGAAACACCATATATTTT.

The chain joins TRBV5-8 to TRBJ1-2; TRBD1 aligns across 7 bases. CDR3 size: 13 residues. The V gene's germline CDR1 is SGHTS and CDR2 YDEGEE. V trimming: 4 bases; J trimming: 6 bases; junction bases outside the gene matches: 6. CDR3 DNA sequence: TGTGCCAGCAGCCTGACAGGGTGGGATGGCTACACCTTC. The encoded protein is CASSLTGWDGYTF.

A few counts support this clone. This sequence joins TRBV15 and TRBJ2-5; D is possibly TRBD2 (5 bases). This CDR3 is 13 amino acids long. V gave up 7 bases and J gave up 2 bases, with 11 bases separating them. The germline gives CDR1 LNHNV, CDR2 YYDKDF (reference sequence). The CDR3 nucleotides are TGTGCCACCAATTCGGGATATCAAGAGACCCAGTACTTC. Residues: CATNSGYQETQYF.

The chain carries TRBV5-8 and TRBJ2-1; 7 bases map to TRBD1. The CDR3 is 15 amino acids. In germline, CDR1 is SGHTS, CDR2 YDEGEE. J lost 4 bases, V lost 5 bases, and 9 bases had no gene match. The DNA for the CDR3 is TGTGCCAGCAGAGACCGACAGGGAGCATACAATGAGCAGTTCTTC. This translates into CASRDRQGAYNEQFF. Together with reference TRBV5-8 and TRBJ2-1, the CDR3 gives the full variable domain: EAGVTQSPTHLIKTRGQQATLRCSPISGHTSVYWYQQALGLGLQFLLWYDEGEERNRGNFPPRFSGRQFPNYSSELNVNALELEDSALYLCASRDRQGAYNEQFFGPGTRLTVL.

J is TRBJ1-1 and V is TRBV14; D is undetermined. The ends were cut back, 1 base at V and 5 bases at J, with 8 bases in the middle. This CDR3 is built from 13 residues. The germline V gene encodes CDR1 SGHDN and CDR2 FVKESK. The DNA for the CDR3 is TGTGCCAGCAGCCAAGGGAGCGGTACTGAAGCTTTCTTT. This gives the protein CASSQGSGTEAFF.

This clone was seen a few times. CDR3 bases: TGTGCCAGCAGTTACGGTCCAGTTTGGGGCGATGAGCAGTTCTTC. Its translation is CASSYGPVWGDEQFF. V is TRBV6-6 and J is TRBJ2-1, with a weak D call TRBD1 (5 bases). Looked up from germline, CDR1 is MNHNY and CDR2 is SVGAGI (reference sequence). This CDR3 spans 15 amino acids. V was clipped by 2 bases and J by 8 bases, with 16 bases between them.

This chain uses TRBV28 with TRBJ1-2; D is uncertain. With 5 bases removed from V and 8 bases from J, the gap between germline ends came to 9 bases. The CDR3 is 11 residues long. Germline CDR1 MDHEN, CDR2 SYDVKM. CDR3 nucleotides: TGTGCCAGCAGTATGGAGTGGGGCTACACCTTC. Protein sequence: CASSMEWGYTF.

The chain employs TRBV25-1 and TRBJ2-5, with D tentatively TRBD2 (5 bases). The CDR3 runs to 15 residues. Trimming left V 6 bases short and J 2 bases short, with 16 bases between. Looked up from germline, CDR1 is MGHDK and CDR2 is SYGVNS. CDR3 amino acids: CASRSARAPQETQYF. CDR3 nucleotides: TGTGCCAGCAGGAGCGCGCGGGCGCCTCAAGAGACCCAGTACTTC.

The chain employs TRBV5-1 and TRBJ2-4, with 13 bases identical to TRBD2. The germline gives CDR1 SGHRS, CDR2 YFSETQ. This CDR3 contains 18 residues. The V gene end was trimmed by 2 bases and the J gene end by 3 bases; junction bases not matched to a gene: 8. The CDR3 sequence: CASSLLAGGPHYKNIQYF. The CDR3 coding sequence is TGCGCCAGCAGCTTACTAGCGGGAGGGCCGCATTACAAAAACATTCAGTACTTC.

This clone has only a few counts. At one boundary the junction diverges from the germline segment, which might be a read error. In DNA, the CDR3 is TGCGCCAGCAATGAGGAGGGTAACTATGGCTACACCTTC. This codes for CASNEEGNYGYTF. V is TRBV10-2 and J is TRBJ1-2; D is uncertain. Germline values: CDR1 WSHSY, CDR2 SAAADI. CDR3 length: 13 residues.

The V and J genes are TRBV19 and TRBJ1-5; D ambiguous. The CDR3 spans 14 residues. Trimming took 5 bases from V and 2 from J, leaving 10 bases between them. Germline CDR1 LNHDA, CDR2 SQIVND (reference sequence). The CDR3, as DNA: TGTGCCAGTAGTCTCCGCTATGGCAATCAGCCCCAGCATTTT. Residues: CASSLRYGNQPQHF.

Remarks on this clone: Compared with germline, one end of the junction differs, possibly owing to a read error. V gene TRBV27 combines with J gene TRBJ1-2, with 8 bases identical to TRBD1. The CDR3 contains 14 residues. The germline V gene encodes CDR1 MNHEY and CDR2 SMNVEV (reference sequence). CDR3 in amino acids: CASSFQGAKYGYPF. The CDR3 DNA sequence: TGTGCCAGCAGTTTTCAGGGGGCCAAGTATGGCTACCCCTTC.

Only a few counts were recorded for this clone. The CDR3 DNA reads TGTGCCAGCTCCGGACAGGTCAATCAGCCCCAGCATTTT. Protein product: CASSGQVNQPQHF. This rearrangement joins TRBV19 to TRBJ1-5; 7 nucleotides agree with TRBD1. Trimming took 9 bases from V and 3 from J; bases not matched to a gene: 5. Germline V lookup: CDR1 LNHDA, CDR2 SQIVND (reference sequence). This CDR3 is built from 13 residues.

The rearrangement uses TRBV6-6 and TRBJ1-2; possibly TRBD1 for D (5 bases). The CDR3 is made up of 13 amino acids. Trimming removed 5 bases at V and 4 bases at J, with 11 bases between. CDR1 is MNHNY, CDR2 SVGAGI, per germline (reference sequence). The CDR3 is CASSAATVYGYTF. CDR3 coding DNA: TGTGCCAGCAGTGCGGCGACAGTCTATGGCTACACCTTC.

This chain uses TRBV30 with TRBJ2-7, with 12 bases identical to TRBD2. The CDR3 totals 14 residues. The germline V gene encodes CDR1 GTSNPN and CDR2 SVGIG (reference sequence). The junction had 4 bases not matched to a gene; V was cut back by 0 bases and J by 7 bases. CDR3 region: CAWSVASGGEEQYF. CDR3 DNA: TGTGCCTGGAGTGTAGCTAGCGGGGGGGAAGAGCAGTACTTC.

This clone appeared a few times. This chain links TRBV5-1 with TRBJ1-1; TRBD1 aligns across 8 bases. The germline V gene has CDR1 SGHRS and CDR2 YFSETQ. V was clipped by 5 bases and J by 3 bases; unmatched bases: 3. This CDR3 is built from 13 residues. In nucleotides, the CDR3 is TGCGCCAGCAGTCCGACAGGGGACACTGAAGCTTTCTTT. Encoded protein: CASSPTGDTEAFF.

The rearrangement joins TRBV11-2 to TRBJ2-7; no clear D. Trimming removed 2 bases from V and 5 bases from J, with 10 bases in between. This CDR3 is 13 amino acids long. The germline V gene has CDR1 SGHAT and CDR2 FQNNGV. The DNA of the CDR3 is TGTGCCAGCAGCTTAAATCGAAACAACGAGCAGTACTTC. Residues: CASSLNRNNEQYF.

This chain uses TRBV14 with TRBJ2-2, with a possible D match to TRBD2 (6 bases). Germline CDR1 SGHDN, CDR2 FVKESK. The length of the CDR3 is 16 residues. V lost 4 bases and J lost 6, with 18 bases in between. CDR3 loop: CASSLLGTPLAGELFF. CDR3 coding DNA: TGTGCCAGCAGCCTCCTCGGGACTCCCCTAGCCGGGGAGCTGTTTTTT.

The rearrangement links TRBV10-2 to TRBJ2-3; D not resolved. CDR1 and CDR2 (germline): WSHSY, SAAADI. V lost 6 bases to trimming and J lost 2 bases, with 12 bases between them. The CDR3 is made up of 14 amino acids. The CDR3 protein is CASRNFTYTDTQYF. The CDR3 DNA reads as TGCGCCAGCAGAAACTTTACGTACACAGATACGCAGTATTTT.

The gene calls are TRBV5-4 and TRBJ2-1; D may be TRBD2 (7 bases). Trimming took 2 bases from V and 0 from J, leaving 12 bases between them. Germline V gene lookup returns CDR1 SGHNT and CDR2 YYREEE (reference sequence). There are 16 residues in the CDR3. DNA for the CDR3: TGTGCCAGCAGCTTAAGGCGGGGGCGCTCCTACAATGAGCAGTTCTTC. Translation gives CASSLRRGRSYNEQFF.

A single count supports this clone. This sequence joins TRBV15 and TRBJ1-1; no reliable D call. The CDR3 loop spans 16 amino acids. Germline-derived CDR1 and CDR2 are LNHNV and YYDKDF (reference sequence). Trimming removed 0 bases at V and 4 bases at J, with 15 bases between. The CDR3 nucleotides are TGTGCCACCAGCAGAGATATCGGCAGGATCTTCACTGAAGCTTTCTTT. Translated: CATSRDIGRIFTEAFF.

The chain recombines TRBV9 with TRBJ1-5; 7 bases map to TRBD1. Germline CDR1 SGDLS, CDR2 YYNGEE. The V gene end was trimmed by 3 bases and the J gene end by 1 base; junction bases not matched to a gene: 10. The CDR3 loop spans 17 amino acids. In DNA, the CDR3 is TGTGCCAGCAGCGGATCTGAGGGCAGGGGGAGCAATCAGCCCCAGCATTTT. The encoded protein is CASSGSEGRGSNQPQHF.

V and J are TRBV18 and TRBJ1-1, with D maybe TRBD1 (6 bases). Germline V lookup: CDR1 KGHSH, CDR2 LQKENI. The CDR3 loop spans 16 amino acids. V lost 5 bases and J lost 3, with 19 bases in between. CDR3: CASSKYPARQDTEAFF. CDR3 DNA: TGTGCCAGCTCAAAATACCCGGCGAGACAGGACACTGAAGCTTTCTTT.

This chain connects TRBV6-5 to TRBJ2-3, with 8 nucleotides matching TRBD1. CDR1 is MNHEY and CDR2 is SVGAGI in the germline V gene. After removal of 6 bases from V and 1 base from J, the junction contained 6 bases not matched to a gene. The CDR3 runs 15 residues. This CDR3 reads CASSPGTGGTDTQYF. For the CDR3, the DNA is TGTGCCAGCAGCCCCGGGACAGGAGGCACAGATACGCAGTATTTT.